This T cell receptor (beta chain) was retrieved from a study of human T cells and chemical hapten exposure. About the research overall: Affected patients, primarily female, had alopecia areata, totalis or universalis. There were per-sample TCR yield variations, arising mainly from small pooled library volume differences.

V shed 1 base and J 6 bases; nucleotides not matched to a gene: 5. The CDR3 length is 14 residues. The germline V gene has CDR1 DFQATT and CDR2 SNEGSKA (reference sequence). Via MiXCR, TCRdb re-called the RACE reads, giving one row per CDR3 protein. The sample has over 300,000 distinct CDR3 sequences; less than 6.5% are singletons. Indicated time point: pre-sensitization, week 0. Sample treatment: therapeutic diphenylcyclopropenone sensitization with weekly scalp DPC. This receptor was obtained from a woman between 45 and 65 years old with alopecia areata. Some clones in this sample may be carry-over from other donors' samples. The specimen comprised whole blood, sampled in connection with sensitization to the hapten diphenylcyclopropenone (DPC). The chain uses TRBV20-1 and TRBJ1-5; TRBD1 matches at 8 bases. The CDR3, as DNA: TGCAGTGCTAGAGTAGCAGGGGGCCGTCAGCCCCAGCATTTT. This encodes CSARVAGGRQPQHF.